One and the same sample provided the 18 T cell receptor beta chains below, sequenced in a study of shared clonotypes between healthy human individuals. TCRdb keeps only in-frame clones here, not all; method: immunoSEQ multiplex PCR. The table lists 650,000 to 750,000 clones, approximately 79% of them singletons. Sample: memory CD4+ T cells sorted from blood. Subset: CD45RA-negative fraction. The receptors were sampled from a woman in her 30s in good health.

The CDR3 spells CASSLGLEGPNEQFF. In DNA form, the CDR3 reads TGTGCCAGCAGCTTAGGCCTCGAGGGGCCCAATGAGCAGTTCTTC. The chain has TRBV13 and TRBJ2-1; D is tentatively TRBD1 or TRBD2 (5 bases each). The CDR3 runs to 15 residues. CDR1 is PRHDT and CDR2 is FYEKMQ in the germline V gene (reference sequence). Trimming removed 0 bases at V and 6 bases at J, with 12 bases between.

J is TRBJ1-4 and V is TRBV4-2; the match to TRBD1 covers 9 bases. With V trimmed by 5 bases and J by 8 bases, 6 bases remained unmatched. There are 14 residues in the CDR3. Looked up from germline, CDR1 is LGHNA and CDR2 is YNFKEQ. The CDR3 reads CASSAGTGQEKLFF. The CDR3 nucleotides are TGTGCCAGCAGCGCCGGGACAGGGCAGGAAAAACTGTTTTTT.

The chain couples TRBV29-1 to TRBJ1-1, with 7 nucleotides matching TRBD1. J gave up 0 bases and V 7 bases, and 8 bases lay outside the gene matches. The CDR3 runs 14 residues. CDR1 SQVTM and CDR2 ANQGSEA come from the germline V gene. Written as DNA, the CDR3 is TGCAGCGCTACCTACAGGGGCCTGAACACTGAAGCTTTCTTT. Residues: CSATYRGLNTEAFF.

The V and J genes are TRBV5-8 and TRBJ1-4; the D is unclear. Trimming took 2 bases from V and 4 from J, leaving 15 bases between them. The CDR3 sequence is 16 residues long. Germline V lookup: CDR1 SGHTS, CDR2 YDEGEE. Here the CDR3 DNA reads TGTGCCAGCAGCTTTGGGTGGCAGATCAGTAATGAAAAACTGTTTTTT. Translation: CASSFGWQISNEKLFF.

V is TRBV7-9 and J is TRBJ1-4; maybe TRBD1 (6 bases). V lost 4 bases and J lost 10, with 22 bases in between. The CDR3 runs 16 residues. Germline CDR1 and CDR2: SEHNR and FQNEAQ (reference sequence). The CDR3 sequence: CASSSWQGRNDRKLFF. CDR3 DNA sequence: TGTGCCAGCAGCTCGTGGCAGGGGAGGAACGATAGAAAACTGTTTTTT.

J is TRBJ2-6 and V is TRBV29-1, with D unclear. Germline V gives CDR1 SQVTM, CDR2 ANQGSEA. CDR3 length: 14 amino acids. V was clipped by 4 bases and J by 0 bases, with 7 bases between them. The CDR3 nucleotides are TGCAGCGTTGTACTCAACTCTGGGGCCAACGTCCTGACTTTC. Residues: CSVVLNSGANVLTF.

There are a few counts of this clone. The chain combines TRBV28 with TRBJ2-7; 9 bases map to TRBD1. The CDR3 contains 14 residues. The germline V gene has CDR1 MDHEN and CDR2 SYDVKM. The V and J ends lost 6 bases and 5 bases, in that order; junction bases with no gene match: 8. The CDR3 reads CASSRTGDGHEQYF. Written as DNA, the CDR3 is TGTGCCAGCAGCCGGACAGGGGATGGGCACGAGCAGTACTTC.

CDR3 protein: CASSLYPLAVQETQYF. CDR3 bases: TGTGCCAGCAGCTTGTACCCACTAGCGGTCCAAGAGACCCAGTACTTC. The chain employs TRBV5-4 and TRBJ2-5; 8 nucleotides align to TRBD2. Germline V CDR1 and CDR2: SGHNT, YYREEE (reference sequence). Unmatched junction bases numbered 6, after V lost 1 base and J lost 1 base. The CDR3 sequence is 16 residues long. Full variable domain (outside the CDR3, taken from reference TRBV5-4 and TRBJ2-5): ETGVTQSPTHLIKTRGQQVTLRCSSQSGHNTVSWYQQALGQGPQFIFQYYREEENGRGNFPPRFSGLQFPNYSSELNVNALELDDSALYLCASSLYPLAVQETQYFGPGTRLLVL.

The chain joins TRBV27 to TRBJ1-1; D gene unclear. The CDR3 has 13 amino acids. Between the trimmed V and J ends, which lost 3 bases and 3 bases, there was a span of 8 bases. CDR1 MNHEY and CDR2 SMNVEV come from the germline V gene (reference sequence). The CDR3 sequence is CASSFVGYTEAFF. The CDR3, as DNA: TGTGCCAGCAGTTTTGTGGGGTACACTGAAGCTTTCTTT.

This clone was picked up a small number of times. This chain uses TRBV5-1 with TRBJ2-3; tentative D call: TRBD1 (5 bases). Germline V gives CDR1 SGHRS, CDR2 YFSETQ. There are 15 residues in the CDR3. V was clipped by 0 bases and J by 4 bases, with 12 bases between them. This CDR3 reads CASSLGQGGADTQYF. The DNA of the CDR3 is TGCGCCAGCAGCTTGGGGCAGGGCGGTGCAGATACGCAGTATTTT.

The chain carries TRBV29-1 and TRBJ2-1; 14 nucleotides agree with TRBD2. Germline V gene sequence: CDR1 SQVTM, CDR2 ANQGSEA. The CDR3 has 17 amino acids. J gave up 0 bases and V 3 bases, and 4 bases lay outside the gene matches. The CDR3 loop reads CSVEGTSGSSSYNEQFF. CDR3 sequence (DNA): TGCAGCGTTGAGGGGACTAGCGGGAGTTCCTCCTACAATGAGCAGTTCTTC.

CDR3 protein: CASSPAGQRYGYTF. For the CDR3, the DNA is TGTGCCAGCAGCCCGGCCGGACAGAGATATGGCTACACCTTC. This chain connects TRBV7-2 to TRBJ1-2, with D tentatively TRBD1 (6 bases). Germline CDR1 SGHTA, CDR2 FQGNSA. The CDR3 contains 14 residues. The V end was cut by 5 bases, the J end by 5 bases, with 15 bases between.

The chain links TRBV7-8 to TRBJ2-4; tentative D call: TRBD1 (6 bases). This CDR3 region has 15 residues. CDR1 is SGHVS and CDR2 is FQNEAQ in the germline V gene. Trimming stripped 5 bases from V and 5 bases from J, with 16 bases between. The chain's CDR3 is CASSTGQSTQNIQYF. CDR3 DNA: TGTGCCAGCAGCACCGGACAGTCCACTCAAAACATTCAGTACTTC.

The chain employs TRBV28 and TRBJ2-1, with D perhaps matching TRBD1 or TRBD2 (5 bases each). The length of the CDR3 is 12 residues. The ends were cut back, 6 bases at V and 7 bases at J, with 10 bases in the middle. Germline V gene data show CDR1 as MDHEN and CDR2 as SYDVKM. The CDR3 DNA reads TGTGCCAGCAGCTCGGGACGAAATGAGCAGTTCTTC. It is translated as CASSSGRNEQFF.

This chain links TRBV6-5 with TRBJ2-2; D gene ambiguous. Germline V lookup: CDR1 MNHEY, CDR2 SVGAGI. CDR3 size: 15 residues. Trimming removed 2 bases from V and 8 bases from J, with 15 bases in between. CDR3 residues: CASSYLSESSGELFF. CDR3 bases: TGTGCCAGCAGTTACCTTTCCGAGTCCTCAGGGGAGCTGTTTTTT.

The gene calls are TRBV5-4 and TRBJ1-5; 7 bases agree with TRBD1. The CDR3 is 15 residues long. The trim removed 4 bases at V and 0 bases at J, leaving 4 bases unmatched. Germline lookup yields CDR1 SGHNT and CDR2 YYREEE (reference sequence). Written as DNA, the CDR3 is TGTGCCAGCAGCCAACAGGGGAATAGCAATCAGCCCCAGCATTTT. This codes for CASSQQGNSNQPQHF.

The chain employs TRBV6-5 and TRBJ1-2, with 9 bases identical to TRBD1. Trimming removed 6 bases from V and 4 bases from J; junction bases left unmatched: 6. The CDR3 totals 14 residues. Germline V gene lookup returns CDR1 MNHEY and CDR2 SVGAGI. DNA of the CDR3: TGTGCCAGCAGAGACCGGGACAGGGTCTATGGCTACACCTTC. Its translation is CASRDRDRVYGYTF.

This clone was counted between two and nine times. CDR3 loop: CAISGGQRSGNTIYF. Written as DNA, the CDR3 is TGTGCCATCAGTGGGGGACAGCGTTCTGGAAACACCATATATTTT. The V call is TRBV10-3, the J call TRBJ1-3, with 7 nucleotides matching TRBD1. Germline assignment: CDR1 ENHRY and CDR2 SYGVKD. V shed 4 bases, J shed 1 base, and the junction held 4 bases outside the gene matches. The CDR3 has 15 amino acids.